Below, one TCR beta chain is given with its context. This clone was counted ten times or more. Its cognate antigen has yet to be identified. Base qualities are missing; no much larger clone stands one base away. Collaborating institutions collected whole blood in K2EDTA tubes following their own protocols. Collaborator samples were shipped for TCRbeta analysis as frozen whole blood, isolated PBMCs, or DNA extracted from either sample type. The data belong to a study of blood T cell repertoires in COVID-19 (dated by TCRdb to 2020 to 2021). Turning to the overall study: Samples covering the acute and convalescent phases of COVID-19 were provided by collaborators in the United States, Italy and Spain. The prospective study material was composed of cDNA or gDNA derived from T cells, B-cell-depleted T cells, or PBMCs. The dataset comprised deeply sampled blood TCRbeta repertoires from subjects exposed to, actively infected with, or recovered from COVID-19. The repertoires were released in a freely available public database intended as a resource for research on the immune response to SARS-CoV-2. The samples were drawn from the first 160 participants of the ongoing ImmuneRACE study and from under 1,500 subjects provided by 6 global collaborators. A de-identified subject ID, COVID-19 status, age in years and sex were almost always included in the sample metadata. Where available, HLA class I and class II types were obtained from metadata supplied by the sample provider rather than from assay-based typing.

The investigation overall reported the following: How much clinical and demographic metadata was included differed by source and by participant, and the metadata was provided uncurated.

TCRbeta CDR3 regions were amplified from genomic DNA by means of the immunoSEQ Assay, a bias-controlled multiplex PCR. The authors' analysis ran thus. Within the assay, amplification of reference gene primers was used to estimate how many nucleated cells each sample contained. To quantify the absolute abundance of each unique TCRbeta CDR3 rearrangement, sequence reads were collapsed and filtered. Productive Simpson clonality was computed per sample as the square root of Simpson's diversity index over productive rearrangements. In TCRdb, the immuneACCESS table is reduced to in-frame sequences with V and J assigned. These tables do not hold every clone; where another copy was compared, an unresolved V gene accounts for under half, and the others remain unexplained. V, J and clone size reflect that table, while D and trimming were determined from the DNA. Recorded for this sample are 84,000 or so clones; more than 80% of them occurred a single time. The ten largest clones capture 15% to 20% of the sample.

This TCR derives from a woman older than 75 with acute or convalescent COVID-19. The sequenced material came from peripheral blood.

The CDR3 corresponds to CASSPQTSGVGYNEQFF. The DNA reads as follows: TGTGCCAGCAGCCCTCAGACTAGCGGAGTGGGCTACAATGAGCAGTTCTTC. This receptor chain uses TRBV7-7 and TRBJ2-1, with 9 middle bases fitting TRBD2. Via the germline V gene (reference sequence), CDR1 is SSHAT and CDR2 FNYEAQ. The CDR3 sequence holds 17 residues, the cysteine and phenylalanine included. Only CDR3 DNA is held: 51 bases, read in frame from base 1. V is cut back by 5 bases and J by 3 bases, with 11 bases in the junction unmatched.